These 16 T cell receptor beta chains share one sample of origin, sequenced in a study of radiation and T cells in renal cell carcinoma. The repertoire was sequenced with immunoSEQ multiplex PCR; TCRdb's copy has only in-frame clones and lacks some. In the table there are 140,000 or so clones, around 88% of which are singletons. Regarding time point: blood 4 weeks post-SBRT, at nephrectomy. Specified treatment: 15 Gy SBRT to primary tumor, nephrectomy 4 weeks later. The specimen was blood, collected from a patient whose treatment included radiotherapy and nephrectomy. Receptors were obtained from a woman aged 45-65 years with renal cell carcinoma.

This chain connects TRBV29-1 to TRBJ2-2; D gene unclear. The germline V and J ends were trimmed by 7 bases and 0 bases, with 12 bases remaining between them. CDR1 is SQVTM, CDR2 ANQGSEA, per germline. This CDR3 has 14 amino acids. The CDR3 sequence is CSGTLQPNTGELFF. The CDR3 DNA is TGCAGCGGGACCTTACAACCGAACACCGGGGAGCTGTTTTTT.

This clone was seen only a few times. V and J are TRBV25-1 and TRBJ2-2; D is tentatively TRBD1 or TRBD2 (6 bases each). V was cut by 8 bases and J by 6 bases, with 16 bases left in between. Germline V CDR1 and CDR2: MGHDK, SYGVNS. The CDR3 covers 14 residues. CDR3 protein: CASQEGEPAGELFF. CDR3 coding DNA: TGTGCCAGCCAGGAGGGGGAGCCTGCCGGGGAGCTGTTTTTT.

The chain links TRBV28 to TRBJ2-5; TRBD2 agrees at 7 bases. The CDR3 has 18 amino acids. The germline V gene encodes CDR1 MDHEN and CDR2 SYDVKM. Trimming at V came to 4 bases and at J to 0 bases, leaving 14 bases not matched to a gene. In DNA form, the CDR3 reads TGTGCCAGCAGTTCAAGAGCGGGACCAGACTTCGACCAAGAGACCCAGTACTTC. It encodes CASSSRAGPDFDQETQYF.

V gene TRBV7-2 combines with J gene TRBJ1-5; D unresolved. The CDR3 runs to 13 residues. V shed 1 base and J shed 4 bases, with 5 bases lying between them. The germline CDR1 and CDR2 sequences are SGHTA and FQGNSA. The CDR3 coding sequence is TGTGCCAGCAGCTTAGATTGGAATCAGCCCCAGCATTTT. Translation gives CASSLDWNQPQHF.

CDR3 sequence: CASSTPGQRYEQYF. CDR3 DNA sequence: TGCGCCAGCAGCACCCCGGGACAGCGTTACGAGCAGTACTTC. J is TRBJ2-7 and V is TRBV5-1, with 7 bases identical to TRBD1. The CDR3 extends over 14 amino acids. V dropped 4 bases and J dropped 4; count of bases not matched to a gene: 8. From germline, CDR1 is SGHRS and CDR2 YFSETQ.

This sequence joins TRBV7-2 and TRBJ2-7; TRBD2 matches 7 bases. Germline V CDR1 and CDR2: SGHTA, FQGNSA. The J segment lost 0 bases and the V segment lost 1 base, leaving 6 bases of the junction unmatched. The CDR3 length is 16 residues. The CDR3 sequence: CASSLGPAGSSYEQYF. The DNA for the CDR3 is TGTGCCAGCAGCTTAGGTCCAGCGGGGTCCTCCTACGAGCAGTACTTC.

The J gene is TRBJ1-6, the V gene TRBV5-6; 7 bases are a match to TRBD1. This CDR3 has 15 amino acids. Germline V gene lookup returns CDR1 SGHDT and CDR2 YYEEEE. V lost 1 base, J lost 7 bases, and 5 bases stayed unmatched. CDR3 loop: CASSLSQQGNSPLHF. The CDR3 DNA is TGTGCCAGCAGCTTGAGTCAACAGGGGAATTCACCCCTCCACTTT.

The chain couples TRBV27 to TRBJ2-1; 8 positions agree with TRBD2. This CDR3 contains 17 residues. Germline lookup yields CDR1 MNHEY and CDR2 SMNVEV (reference sequence). The ends lost 2 bases at V and 1 base at J; junction bases unmatched: 7. The CDR3 DNA sequence: TGTGCCAGCAGTTTAACCGGGACTAGTATGTCCTACAATGAGCAGTTCTTC. This gives the protein CASSLTGTSMSYNEQFF.

The chain recombines TRBV7-9 with TRBJ2-1, with D possibly being TRBD1 or TRBD2 (6 bases each). The CDR3 runs to 15 residues. Trimming removed 1 base from V and 6 bases from J, with 13 bases in between. Germline lookup yields CDR1 SEHNR and CDR2 FQNEAQ (reference sequence). The CDR3 nucleotides are TGTGCCAGCAGCTTAGGAGGGGGGAACACCAATGAGCAGTTCTTC. Amino acid sequence: CASSLGGGNTNEQFF.

The chain employs TRBV7-9 and TRBJ1-2; 8 nucleotides match TRBD1. Germline trimming cut 5 bases from V and 5 bases from J; bases unmatched to any gene: 7. Germline V gene lookup returns CDR1 SEHNR and CDR2 FQNEAQ (reference sequence). This CDR3 contains 14 residues. The CDR3, as DNA: TGTGCCAGCAGCCCCCGGACAGGGACGTATGGCTACACCTTC. Residues: CASSPRTGTYGYTF.

Only a few counts were recorded for this clone. The gene calls are TRBV19 and TRBJ2-7; the D gene is possibly TRBD1 (6 bases). The CDR3 loop spans 12 amino acids. Germline CDR1 reads LNHDA; CDR2 reads SQIVND (reference sequence). V shed 6 bases and J shed 2 bases, with 8 bases lying between them. The CDR3 DNA sequence: TGTGCCAGTAGCGGACAGACCTACGAGCAGTACTTC. Amino acid sequence: CASSGQTYEQYF.

Comment on this clone: The conserved final phenylalanine or tryptophan is absent from the CDR3, which likely points to a read error. Because the CDR3's place on the DNA is in doubt, the DNA is left out and the CDR3 is given as listed by TCRdb. The chain employs TRBV3-2 and TRBJ1-1. TRBV3-2 is listed as a pseudogene. The length of the CDR3 is 9 amino acids, counting both ends. CDR3 loop: CASSQSPTP.

The J gene is TRBJ2-6, the V gene TRBV5-1; D is unresolved. Germline V lookup: CDR1 SGHRS, CDR2 YFSETQ. The germline V and J ends were trimmed by 3 bases and 0 bases, with 4 bases remaining between them. The CDR3 contains 14 residues. The CDR3 coding sequence is TGCGCCAGCAGCTCCAGCTCTGGGGCCAACGTCCTGACTTTC. Amino acid sequence: CASSSSSGANVLTF.

This chain connects TRBV18 to TRBJ1-2, with 8 positions matching TRBD1. Germline V lookup: CDR1 KGHSH, CDR2 LQKENI. V lost 5 bases and J lost 4; bases outside the gene matches: 3. This CDR3 has 13 residues. As DNA, the CDR3 is TGTGCCAGCTCAGACACAGGGGGCTATGGCTACACCTTC. Its protein product is CASSDTGGYGYTF.

The chain recombines TRBV7-9 with TRBJ2-1; maybe TRBD2 (5 bases). The CDR3 contains 13 residues. The ends were cut back, 6 bases at V and 0 bases at J, with 6 bases in the middle. Germline loops: CDR1 SEHNR, CDR2 FQNEAQ (reference sequence). The CDR3 DNA follows: TGTGCCAGCAGGGGAGCCTCCTACAATGAGCAGTTCTTC. Amino acid sequence: CASRGASYNEQFF.

This rearrangement joins TRBV15 to TRBJ1-1, with TRBD1 as a possible D gene (6 bases). CDR3 length: 14 amino acids. Germline CDR1 is LNHNV and CDR2 is YYDKDF (reference sequence). The ends were cut back, 3 bases at V and 3 bases at J, with 11 bases in the middle. CDR3 loop: CATSSRTEHTEAFF. Here the CDR3 DNA reads TGTGCCACCAGCAGCCGGACAGAACACACTGAAGCTTTCTTT.